This TCR beta chain was sequenced for a study of PD-L1 blockade in urothelial cancer. Study in general: When blood samples were assessed, the median T cell count was some 150,000.

To note about this clone: The target antigen is unknown.

The V and J ends lost 6 bases and 0 bases, in that order; junction bases with no gene match: 10. The CDR3 runs 16 residues. Germline V gene data show CDR1 as MDHEN and CDR2 as SYDVKM. The templates were synthetic TCR analogs, and they were spiked into each PCR. Assay used: immunoSEQ multiplex PCR; TCRdb lists only in-frame clones, some missing. The data contain about 80,000 clones, about 85% of them singletons. Patients had locally advanced or metastatic urothelial carcinoma. General study points: Expansion of tumor-associated blood clones at 3 weeks was greater in durable-benefit patients.

The chain carries TRBV28 and TRBJ2-5; 7 bases map to TRBD2. Specimen: PBMCs, collected around atezolizumab (anti-PD-L1) treatment. This clonotype originated in an older woman with urothelial cancer. The CDR3 DNA follows: TGTGCCAGCAGGGAAGCGACTAGCTCGTACCAAGAGACCCAGTACTTC. It yields the protein CASREATSSYQETQYF.